The 32 T cell receptor beta chains in this list originate from one sample, sequenced in a study of cytomegalovirus exposure and HLA in healthy donors. A multiplex PCR was run with 60 Vbeta primers and 13 Jbeta primers. Assay used: immunoSEQ multiplex PCR; TCRdb lists only in-frame clones, some missing. The profile shows about 92,000 clones, roughly 69% of them singletons. Sequenced: PBMCs. Every receptor here comes from a man aged 50-59 years in good health and CMV-seronegative.

The gene calls are TRBV6-1 and TRBJ1-2; D unresolved. This CDR3 spans 12 amino acids. Trimming removed 4 bases at V and 4 bases at J, with 7 bases between. Germline V gene data show CDR1 as MNHNS and CDR2 as SASEGT. The CDR3 loop reads CASSGHGYGYTF. For the CDR3, the DNA is TGTGCCAGCAGTGGACACGGCTATGGCTACACCTTC.

The chain recombines TRBV1 with TRBJ2-5; TRBD2 reflects the table's D call only, with no check against the DNA. TRBV1 is termed a pseudogene. The CDR3 is 18 amino acids. The CDR3, as DNA: TGCACCAGCAGCCAGAGGCTAGCGGGGGTAGAGATTCAAGAGACCCAGTACTTC. This sequence encodes CTSSQRLAGVEIQETQYF.

J is TRBJ2-7 and V is TRBV27; 8 nucleotides align to TRBD1. V was clipped by 6 bases and J by 4 bases; unmatched bases: 14. In germline, CDR1 is MNHEY, CDR2 SMNVEV (reference sequence). The CDR3 sequence is 16 residues long. The CDR3 reads CASSPYVDRDRYEQYV. The CDR3 region has the DNA TGTGCCAGCAGCCCGTACGTGGACAGGGATCGGTACGAGCAGTACGTC.

The CDR3 DNA is TGCGCCAGCAGCCGGGACGGGAGCTCCTACGAGCAGTACGTC. It specifies CASSRDGSSYEQYV. The chain recombines TRBV5-1 with TRBJ2-7; TRBD2 is a possible D gene (6 bases). V lost 4 bases, J lost 0 bases, and 11 bases lay in between. This CDR3 region has 14 residues. Per the germline V gene, CDR1 is SGHRS and CDR2 is YFSETQ.

This rearrangement joins TRBV27 to TRBJ1-1; D might be TRBD1 (6 bases). V lost 5 bases, J lost 6 bases, and 19 bases lay in between. Germline CDR1 MNHEY, CDR2 SMNVEV (reference sequence). This CDR3 is 15 amino acids long. CDR3 residues: CASSRRGGEGAEAFF. CDR3 sequence (DNA): TGTGCCAGCAGTAGGAGGGGCGGGGAGGGGGCTGAAGCTTTCTTT.

This clone appeared a single time. This rearrangement joins TRBV5-8 to TRBJ2-2; a weak D match, TRBD1 (6 bases). CDR1 and CDR2 (germline): SGHTS, YDEGEE. This CDR3 has 14 amino acids. Trimming left V 5 bases short and J 3 bases short, with 11 bases between. The CDR3 region has the DNA TGTGCCAGCAGGTCCACAGGGTACACCGGGGAGCTGTTTTTT. As protein: CASRSTGYTGELFF.

V usage is TRBV9 and J usage is TRBJ2-7; 8 bases align to TRBD2. V trimming: 0 bases; J trimming: 2 bases; junction bases outside the gene matches: 13. This CDR3 spans 18 amino acids. Germline CDR1 SGDLS, CDR2 YYNGEE. In DNA form, the CDR3 reads TGTGCCAGCAGCGTAGCCCACAGGGTGCGGGAGGTTCCCTACGAGCAGTACGTC. It encodes CASSVAHRVREVPYEQYV.

The rearrangement uses TRBV4-1 and TRBJ2-1, with TRBD2 matching over 8 bases. J gave up 2 bases and V 8 bases, and 11 bases lay outside the gene matches. The germline CDR1 and CDR2 sequences are MGHRA and YSYEKL. The length of the CDR3 is 16 residues. As DNA, the CDR3 is TGCGCCAGCCAGGAACGGGAGCGGGAGCCCTACAATGAGCAGTTCTTC. Protein sequence: CASQEREREPYNEQFF.

This rearrangement joins TRBV5-1 to TRBJ1-1, with 12 bases that match TRBD1. J lost 1 base, V lost 5 bases, and 6 bases had no gene match. The CDR3 is made up of 16 amino acids. CDR1 and CDR2 from the germline V gene are SGHRS and YFSETQ. The CDR3 bases are TGCGCCAGCAGGGGCGGGACAGGGGGCGAGAACACTGAAGCTTTCTTT. This translates into CASRGGTGGENTEAFF.

This sequence joins TRBV21-1 and TRBJ2-7; the table's D call, TRBD1, was not checked against the DNA. TRBV21-1 is marked as a pseudogene. This CDR3 contains 15 residues. As DNA, the CDR3 is TGTGCCAGCATCACGGGGGACAGGGTCAACCACGAGCAGTACGTC. It yields the protein CASITGDRVNHEQYV.

In its sample, this clone was seen once. The sample holds other DNA sequences that translate to the same CDR3. J is TRBJ1-4 and V is TRBV6-6, with D unclear. V was shortened by 7 bases and J by 7 bases, with 13 bases between the two germline ends. The CDR3 runs 13 residues. Germline V lookup: CDR1 MNHNY, CDR2 SVGAGI (reference sequence). In DNA, the CDR3 is TGTGCCAGCAAAGGCATACGGGGTGAAAAACTGTTTTTT. Translation gives CASKGIRGEKLFF.

The chain employs TRBV5-1 and TRBJ2-3, with 11 bases fitting TRBD2. The germline V gene has CDR1 SGHRS and CDR2 YFSETQ. CDR3 length equals 15 residues. The junction had 5 bases not matched to a gene; V was cut back by 2 bases and J by 6 bases. This CDR3 reads CASSLLAGASDTQYF. In nucleotides, the CDR3 is TGCGCCAGCAGCTTACTAGCGGGAGCGTCGGATACGCAGTATTTT.

The V gene is TRBV6-5, the J gene TRBJ2-5; 7 bases match TRBD1. The CDR3 is 15 residues long. V dropped 5 bases and J dropped 4; count of bases not matched to a gene: 10. In germline, CDR1 is MNHEY, CDR2 SVGAGI. The CDR3 reads CASSPTGWGSETQYF. Written as DNA, the CDR3 is TGTGCCAGCAGTCCGACAGGGTGGGGTTCAGAGACCCAGTACTTC.

This chain joins TRBV7-6 and TRBJ2-1, with TRBD2 matching over 8 bases. V lost 4 bases, J lost 9 bases, and 11 bases stayed unmatched. CDR1 is SGHVS and CDR2 is FNYEAQ in the germline V gene. The CDR3 is 15 residues long. The CDR3 reads CASSSFREGRAEQFF. The CDR3 DNA reads as TGTGCCAGCAGCTCCTTTCGGGAGGGCAGGGCTGAGCAGTTCTTC.

The chain links TRBV27 to TRBJ2-7; 8 nucleotides agree with TRBD1. CDR1 MNHEY and CDR2 SMNVEV come from the germline V gene (reference sequence). The CDR3 contains 14 residues. V was pared by 3 bases and J by 6 bases, with 7 bases of the junction left unmatched. DNA for the CDR3: TGTGCCAGCAGTTTGGACAGGGAGTCGTCCGAGCAGTACTTC. This encodes CASSLDRESSEQYF.

CDR3 residues: CASTKGRSNSPLHF. In nucleotides, the CDR3 is TGTGCCAGCACCAAAGGGAGGTCAAATTCACCCCTCCACTTT. This chain joins TRBV27 and TRBJ1-6; no reliable D call. CDR3 length equals 14 residues. Per the germline V gene, CDR1 is MNHEY and CDR2 is SMNVEV (reference sequence). V was clipped by 7 bases and J by 7 bases, with 14 bases between them.

V and J are TRBV9 and TRBJ2-7; D gene uncertain. CDR3 length equals 15 residues. Germline CDR1 reads SGDLS; CDR2 reads YYNGEE. V shed 3 bases and J shed 2 bases, with 15 bases lying between them. The CDR3 nucleotides are TGTGCCAGCAGCGGTTTGAACAGAAATACCTACGAGCAGTACTTC. It encodes CASSGLNRNTYEQYF.

The rearrangement joins TRBV15 to TRBJ2-1; a possible D gene is TRBD2 (5 bases). The CDR3 extends over 13 amino acids. Per germline, CDR1 LNHNV and CDR2 YYDKDF (reference sequence). V lost 8 bases, J lost 5 bases, and 13 bases lay in between. CDR3 region: CATLAGLHNEQFF. The CDR3 DNA sequence: TGTGCCACCTTGGCGGGCCTCCACAATGAGCAGTTCTTC.

The chain has TRBV11-2 and TRBJ2-7; perhaps TRBD2 as D (6 bases). This CDR3 region has 14 residues. Trimming cost V 5 bases and J 4 bases, with 15 bases left between them. Germline V gene sequence: CDR1 SGHAT, CDR2 FQNNGV. CDR3 protein: CASSPIRGSYEQYF. CDR3 sequence (DNA): TGTGCCAGCAGCCCGATCCGGGGGTCGTACGAGCAGTACTTC.

The rearrangement uses TRBV7-9 and TRBJ2-5; D might be TRBD1 (6 bases). Germline-derived CDR1 and CDR2 are SEHNR and FQNEAQ (reference sequence). This CDR3 is built from 14 residues. Trimming removed 6 bases from V and 1 base from J, with 12 bases in between. The CDR3 sequence is CASRPTGPQETQYF. The CDR3, as DNA: TGTGCCAGCAGGCCGACAGGCCCCCAAGAGACCCAGTACTTC.

The chain links TRBV7-3 to TRBJ2-2, with a tentative D call TRBD2 (6 bases). V gave up 5 bases and J gave up 4 bases, with 11 bases separating them. The CDR3 runs 14 residues. Germline V gene data show CDR1 as SGHTA and CDR2 as FQGTGA. CDR3 loop: CASSGGRSTGELFF. In nucleotides, the CDR3 is TGTGCCAGCAGCGGGGGGAGGAGCACCGGGGAGCTGTTTTTT.

The gene calls are TRBV6-5 and TRBJ2-1; the match to TRBD1 covers 7 bases. The CDR3 spans 16 residues. The germline V gene encodes CDR1 MNHEY and CDR2 SVGAGI. Trimming at V came to 3 bases and at J to 1 base, leaving 6 bases not matched to a gene. CDR3: CASSYSTGWSYNEQFF. DNA of the CDR3: TGTGCCAGCAGTTATTCGACAGGGTGGTCCTACAATGAGCAGTTCTTC.

V usage is TRBV5-1 and J usage is TRBJ2-5, with D tentatively TRBD2 (7 bases). The length of the CDR3 is 15 residues. The germline gives CDR1 SGHRS, CDR2 YFSETQ. Trimming took off 4 bases at V and 4 bases at J, with 17 bases between the two ends. The CDR3 sequence is CASSQNRAGAETQYF. CDR3 nucleotide sequence: TGCGCCAGCAGCCAGAACCGCGCGGGGGCAGAGACCCAGTACTTC.

This chain's CDR3 is CASSDLDRGINSPLHF. For the CDR3, the DNA is TGTGCCAGCAGTGACTTGGACAGGGGAATCAATTCACCCCTCCACTTT. This chain connects TRBV6-1 to TRBJ1-6, with 9 bases fitting TRBD1. The germline CDR1 and CDR2 sequences are MNHNS and SASEGT. The trim removed 3 bases at V and 7 bases at J, leaving 7 bases unmatched. This CDR3 spans 16 amino acids.

This chain uses TRBV7-9 with TRBJ2-5, with 11 bases lining up with TRBD1. The CDR3 runs to 15 residues. V gave up 3 bases and J gave up 5 bases; unmatched junction bases: 5. Per the germline V gene, CDR1 is SEHNR and CDR2 is FQNEAQ (reference sequence). CDR3 sequence: CASSLGQGVGETQYF. In nucleotides, the CDR3 is TGTGCCAGCAGCTTGGGACAGGGGGTCGGGGAGACCCAGTACTTC.

The chain joins TRBV5-4 to TRBJ1-5, with a tentative D call TRBD1 (5 bases). The CDR3 runs 14 residues. Germline V gene data show CDR1 as SGHNT and CDR2 as YYREEE (reference sequence). V was cut by 0 bases and J by 1 base, with 5 bases left in between. CDR3 nucleotides: TGTGCCAGCAGCTTGGAGGGGAGCAATCAGCCCCAGCATTTT. This sequence encodes CASSLEGSNQPQHF.

The genes are TRBV19 and TRBJ1-6, with a weak D call TRBD1 (5 bases). The CDR3 totals 13 residues. Germline assignment: CDR1 LNHDA and CDR2 SQIVND (reference sequence). The germline V and J ends were trimmed by 4 bases and 4 bases, with 5 bases remaining between them. The CDR3 protein is CASSTGYNSPLHF. In DNA form, the CDR3 reads TGTGCCAGTAGTACAGGGTATAATTCACCCCTCCACTTT.

This clone is medium-sized. This sample includes further DNA sequences coding for the same CDR3. V is TRBV10-2 and J is TRBJ2-5; TRBD2 might be the D (5 bases). Germline CDR1 WSHSY, CDR2 SAAADI. The V and J ends lost 8 bases and 5 bases respectively, with 12 bases between them. The CDR3 length is 12 residues. CDR3 region: CASGPRGETQYF. CDR3 sequence (DNA): TGCGCCAGCGGGCCTCGCGGGGAGACCCAGTACTTC.

This clone was counted a single time. The rearrangement uses TRBV5-4 and TRBJ2-7, with 8 positions matching TRBD1. Germline V CDR1 and CDR2: SGHNT, YYREEE (reference sequence). J was trimmed by 1 base and V by 4 bases; bases with no gene match: 7. CDR3 length: 15 amino acids. DNA for the CDR3: TGTGCCAGCAGCAAAACGGACAGGGCATCCTACGAGCAGTACTTC. This codes for CASSKTDRASYEQYF.

The CDR3 sequence: CSVETVANTEAFF. Written as DNA, the CDR3 is TGCAGCGTTGAGACAGTTGCGAACACTGAAGCTTTCTTT. V and J are TRBV29-1 and TRBJ1-1, with D tentatively TRBD1 (5 bases). Germline assignment: CDR1 SQVTM and CDR2 ANQGSEA. This CDR3 is 13 amino acids long. V was shortened by 3 bases and J by 1 base, with 9 bases between the two germline ends.

The chain combines TRBV4-2 with TRBJ1-6; D uncertain. The CDR3 totals 15 residues. V was pared by 4 bases and J by 10 bases, with 17 bases between. Germline CDR1 LGHNA, CDR2 YNFKEQ. This CDR3 is CASSPGEGEGSPLHF. DNA of the CDR3: TGTGCCAGCAGCCCCGGGGAGGGTGAGGGATCACCCCTCCACTTT.

This clone was detected only once. This chain connects TRBV29-1 to TRBJ2-3; 9 bases line up with TRBD2. After removal of 1 base from V and 4 bases from J, the junction contained 6 bases not matched to a gene. This CDR3 has 15 residues. Germline V gives CDR1 SQVTM, CDR2 ANQGSEA. CDR3 coding DNA: TGCAGCGTTGAAGGGGCGGGGGGGGCACCAGATACGCAGTATTTT. It encodes CSVEGAGGAPDTQYF.